A selection of T cell receptor beta chains follows, all from one sample in a study of T cell responses to AZD1222 COVID-19 vaccine. Profiling relied on immunoSEQ multiplex PCR, and the TCRdb table lists in-frame clones only, not all of them. The sample shows more than 80,000 clones, 90% of them seen only once. The sequencing used peripheral blood, collected 28 days after the second AZD1222 dose. These TCRs come from an adult who received the AZD1222 COVID-19 vaccine. Each CDR3 is given with its conserved first and last residue. The order of the fields is J gene, V gene, D gene, CDR3 DNA, CDR3 protein. D genes are given only for firm matches.

TRBJ2-1 TRBV27 . TGTGCCAGCAGCCCCGGGACAACCAACAATGAGCAGTTCTTC CASSPGTTNNEQFF
TRBJ1-3 TRBV5-8 TRBD1 TGTGCCAGCAGCAACCGGGACAGAGTAGGAAACACCATATATTTT CASSNRDRVGNTIYF
TRBJ1-6 TRBV5-1 . TGCGCCAGCAGCTTCGAGGGGCAGCGGAATTCACCCCTCCACTTT CASSFEGQRNSPLHF
TRBJ2-3 TRBV5-1 TRBD1 TGCGCCAGCAGCCCCTGGACAGGGGGCAACACAGATACGCAGTATTTT CASSPWTGGNTDTQYF
TRBJ2-2 TRBV6-5 TRBD2 TGTGCCAGCACCCCGGGCGGGGGGGCCCACGGGGAGCTGTTTTTT CASTPGGGAHGELFF
TRBJ1-4 TRBV7-2 . TGTGCCAGCAGCTCCCAGGGTGGGGAAAAACTGTTTTTT CASSSQGGEKLFF
TRBJ1-1 TRBV14 TRBD1 TGTGCCAGCAGCCTAGACAGGGATGCTCGCACTGAAGCTTTCTTT CASSLDRDARTEAFF
TRBJ2-6 TRBV7-9 TRBD1 TGTGCCAGCAGCCAGAGACAGGGAGATACTGGGGCCAACGTCCTGACTTTC CASSQRQGDTGANVLTF
TRBJ1-5 TRBV9 . TGTGCCAGCAGCGTAAGTGGGGCAAGCAATCAGCCCCAGCATTTT CASSVSGASNQPQHF
TRBJ1-5 TRBV7-9 TRBD1 TGTGCCAGCAGCTTAGAGGGGGGACAGGGCCCCTTGAGCCAGCCCCAGCATTTT CASSLEGGQGPLSQPQHF
TRBJ1-6 TRBV10-3 . TGTGCCATCAGGGCCATGGCGGGGAGTTCACCCCTCCACTTT CAIRAMAGSSPLHF